Following are 13 T cell receptor beta chains from one sample sequenced in a study of blood T cell repertoires in COVID-19. Some clones are missing from TCRdb's copy, which holds only in-frame ones; the method was immunoSEQ multiplex PCR. The table includes roughly 250,000 clones, more than 70% detected once. Sample: peripheral blood. These receptors were collected from a woman in her forties who had recovered from COVID-19.

V and J are TRBV5-4 and TRBJ2-1; D not certain. V lost 1 base and J lost 4, with 9 bases in between. The germline CDR1 and CDR2 sequences are SGHNT and YYREEE (reference sequence). CDR3 length: 14 residues. Written as DNA, the CDR3 is TGTGCCAGCAGCTTGTCAAACGGGTACAATGAGCAGTTCTTC. This gives the protein CASSLSNGYNEQFF.

This chain joins TRBV5-1 and TRBJ2-7, with 7 bases that match TRBD1. The CDR3 length is 16 residues. V was pared by 2 bases and J by 0 bases, with 8 bases of the junction left unmatched. Germline V gene lookup returns CDR1 SGHRS and CDR2 YFSETQ. The CDR3 region has the DNA TGCGCCAGCAGCTTATCGACAGGGATGGCCTCCTACGAGCAGTACTTC. Translating gives CASSLSTGMASYEQYF. Full variable domain (remainder filled in from reference TRBV5-1 and TRBJ2-7): KAGVTQTPRYLIKTRGQQVTLSCSPISGHRSVSWYQQTPGQGLQFLFEYFSETQRNKGNFPGRFSGRQFSNSRSEMNVSTLELGDSALYLCASSLSTGMASYEQYFGPGTRLTVT.

This rearrangement joins TRBV7-9 to TRBJ2-1; D remains ambiguous. Trimming cost V 5 bases and J 13 bases, with 12 bases left between them. The CDR3 length is 11 residues. Germline V CDR1 and CDR2: SEHNR, FQNEAQ (reference sequence). CDR3 sequence reads: CASSDLEIQFF. CDR3 DNA: TGTGCCAGCAGCGACTTGGAGATTCAGTTCTTC. The full variable domain, its missing parts supplied by reference TRBV7-9 and TRBJ2-1, is DTGVSQNPRHKITKRGQNVTFRCDPISEHNRLYWYRQTLGQGPEFLTYFQNEAQLEKSRLLSDRFSAERPKGSFSTLEIQRTEQGDSAMYLCASSDLEIQFFGPGTRLTVL.

V gene TRBV2 combines with J gene TRBJ2-5; weak D call: TRBD1 (6 bases). The CDR3 consists of 17 residues. The V gene's germline CDR1 is SNHLY and CDR2 FYNNEI. Trimming took off 6 bases at V and 0 bases at J, with 20 bases between the two ends. CDR3 loop: CASRTRIFTGYQETQYF. As DNA, the CDR3 is TGTGCCAGCAGGACTCGGATTTTTACAGGGTACCAAGAGACCCAGTACTTC.

J is TRBJ2-1 and V is TRBV2, with a weak D call TRBD2 (6 bases). Germline CDR1 SNHLY, CDR2 FYNNEI. The V end lost 8 bases, the J end lost 0 bases, and 11 bases lay between the germline ends. CDR3 length: 14 residues. The CDR3 spells CASSTGASYNEQFF. The CDR3 coding sequence is TGTGCCAGCTCGACGGGAGCCTCCTACAATGAGCAGTTCTTC.

V gene TRBV7-2 combines with J gene TRBJ2-3; 10 bases are a match to TRBD2. The CDR3 is made up of 15 amino acids. Germline CDR1 is SGHTA and CDR2 is FQGNSA. The V gene end was trimmed by 4 bases and the J gene end by 3 bases; junction bases not matched to a gene: 4. In DNA, the CDR3 is TGTGCCAGCAGCTCCCCTAGCGGGAGAACAGATACGCAGTATTTT. This sequence encodes CASSSPSGRTDTQYF.

V is TRBV11-2 and J is TRBJ1-2, with 8 bases matching TRBD1. The CDR3 has 13 amino acids. V dropped 4 bases and J dropped 8; count of bases not matched to a gene: 6. The germline CDR1 and CDR2 sequences are SGHAT and FQNNGV. The CDR3 bases are TGTGCCAGCAGCTCGGACAGGGCGAGCGGCTACACCTTC. It codes for CASSSDRASGYTF.

The chain uses TRBV18 and TRBJ2-1, with 7 bases aligning to TRBD2. The CDR3 has 15 amino acids. J was trimmed by 8 bases and V by 2 bases; bases with no gene match: 9. Germline V gene data show CDR1 as KGHSH and CDR2 as LQKENI. The CDR3 spells CASSPIGGEGDEQFF. CDR3 bases: TGTGCCAGCTCACCAATCGGCGGGGAGGGCGATGAGCAGTTCTTC. Filled out from reference TRBV18 and TRBJ2-1, the complete variable domain reads NAGVMQNPRHLVRRRGQEARLRCSPMKGHSHVYWYRQLPEEGLKFMVYLQKENIIDESGMPKERFSAEFPKEGPSILRIQQVVRGDSAAYFCASSPIGGEGDEQFFGPGTRLTVL.

This chain links TRBV24-1 with TRBJ2-3, with 9 positions matching TRBD1. Germline CDR1 reads KGHDR; CDR2 reads SFDVKD. The CDR3 runs to 13 residues. Trimming at V came to 9 bases and at J to 8 bases, leaving 8 bases not matched to a gene. Here the CDR3 DNA reads TGTGCCACCGGAGGACAGGGGTTGGGTACGCAGTATTTT. It codes for CATGGQGLGTQYF.

This chain links TRBV7-9 with TRBJ1-2; 7 nucleotides match TRBD1. This CDR3 has 16 amino acids. The trim removed 2 bases at V and 9 bases at J, leaving 15 bases unmatched. Germline V CDR1 and CDR2: SEHNR, FQNEAQ (reference sequence). CDR3 DNA: TGTGCCAGCAGCTTATCGGCCCGGGGCAGGGGGGAAAGCTACACCTTC. It is translated as CASSLSARGRGESYTF.

The chain recombines TRBV2 with TRBJ1-2; TRBD1 aligns across 8 bases. Germline V lookup: CDR1 SNHLY, CDR2 FYNNEI. The V segment lost 6 bases and the J segment 5 bases; nucleotides outside the gene matches: 14. The CDR3 is made up of 16 amino acids. CDR3 in DNA: TGTGCCAGCAGGGGGTTGACAGGGGTCGCCCCTTATGGCTACACCTTC. Its translation is CASRGLTGVAPYGYTF.

This chain connects TRBV5-4 to TRBJ2-7; TRBD2 matches at 8 bases. Looked up from germline, CDR1 is SGHNT and CDR2 is YYREEE (reference sequence). V shed 0 bases and J 3 bases; nucleotides not matched to a gene: 2. CDR3 size: 14 residues. This CDR3 reads CASSLVTSGYEQYF. CDR3 bases: TGTGCCAGCAGCTTGGTAACTAGCGGCTACGAGCAGTACTTC. Using reference TRBV5-4 and TRBJ2-7 for the parts outside the CDR3, the full variable domain is ETGVTQSPTHLIKTRGQQVTLRCSSQSGHNTVSWYQQALGQGPQFIFQYYREEENGRGNFPPRFSGLQFPNYSSELNVNALELDDSALYLCASSLVTSGYEQYFGPGTRLTVT.

This chain uses TRBV4-1 with TRBJ2-1; D not resolved. The germline V gene has CDR1 MGHRA and CDR2 YSYEKL. The CDR3 is made up of 15 amino acids. V lost 4 bases to trimming and J lost 8 bases, with 18 bases between them. DNA for the CDR3: TGCGCCAGCAGCCCAGGCCAGACACCGGTGGATGAGCAGTTCTTC. Translated, it gives CASSPGQTPVDEQFF.